The sequence of this TCR beta chain was determined in a study of blood T cells in healthy people across ages. The second PCR ran about 6 to 12 cycles with a sample-barcoded 5' primer and J-beta primers. TCRdb ran MiXCR on the 5' RACE reads and lists one entry per CDR3 protein. In the table there are about 1 million distinct CDR3 sequences, approximately 26% of which are singletons. V lost 4 bases and J 4 bases, leaving 10 bases between the germline ends. Looked up from germline, CDR1 is LGHNA and CDR2 is YNFKEQ. The CDR3 runs to 13 residues. In addition, the sample was reused for a study of T cells of mothers and their children.

The chain has TRBV4-2 and TRBJ2-5; D call uncertain. Sample: blood. The source of this sequence is a girl aged 2 to 10 in good health. The CDR3 is CASSPAHLETQYF. The CDR3 DNA follows: TGTGCCAGCAGCCCTGCCCACCTAGAGACCCAGTACTTC.